This T cell receptor beta chain was observed in a study of T cell responses to AZD1222 COVID-19 vaccine. General observations from the study: A rise in Spike-specific TCR breadth and depth followed two AZD1222 doses. Variant regions that are unmutated are reportedly the target of nearly half of spike-specific TCRs. Sampled repertoires all dated from after the peak T cell response. Clonal diversity may have been underestimated, and the donors were mostly white British, with more females than males.

The table came from immunoSEQ multiplex PCR; TCRdb's copy has only in-frame clones and leaves some out. Of some 150,000 clones listed, around nine tenths are singletons. Of note for this clone: Its antigen is not identified.

The CDR3 loop spans 15 amino acids. The V end lost 2 bases, the J end lost 4 bases, and 11 bases lay between the germline ends. Germline V gene sequence: CDR1 SGHVS, CDR2 FQNEAQ. V is TRBV7-8 and J is TRBJ1-4, with D possibly being TRBD1 (6 bases). Specimen: peripheral blood, collected after recovery from COVID-19. The receptor was derived from an adult who had recovered from COVID-19. DNA of the CDR3: TGTGCCAGCAGCTTATCGACAGGACGTAATGAAAAACTGTTTTTT. This sequence encodes CASSLSTGRNEKLFF.